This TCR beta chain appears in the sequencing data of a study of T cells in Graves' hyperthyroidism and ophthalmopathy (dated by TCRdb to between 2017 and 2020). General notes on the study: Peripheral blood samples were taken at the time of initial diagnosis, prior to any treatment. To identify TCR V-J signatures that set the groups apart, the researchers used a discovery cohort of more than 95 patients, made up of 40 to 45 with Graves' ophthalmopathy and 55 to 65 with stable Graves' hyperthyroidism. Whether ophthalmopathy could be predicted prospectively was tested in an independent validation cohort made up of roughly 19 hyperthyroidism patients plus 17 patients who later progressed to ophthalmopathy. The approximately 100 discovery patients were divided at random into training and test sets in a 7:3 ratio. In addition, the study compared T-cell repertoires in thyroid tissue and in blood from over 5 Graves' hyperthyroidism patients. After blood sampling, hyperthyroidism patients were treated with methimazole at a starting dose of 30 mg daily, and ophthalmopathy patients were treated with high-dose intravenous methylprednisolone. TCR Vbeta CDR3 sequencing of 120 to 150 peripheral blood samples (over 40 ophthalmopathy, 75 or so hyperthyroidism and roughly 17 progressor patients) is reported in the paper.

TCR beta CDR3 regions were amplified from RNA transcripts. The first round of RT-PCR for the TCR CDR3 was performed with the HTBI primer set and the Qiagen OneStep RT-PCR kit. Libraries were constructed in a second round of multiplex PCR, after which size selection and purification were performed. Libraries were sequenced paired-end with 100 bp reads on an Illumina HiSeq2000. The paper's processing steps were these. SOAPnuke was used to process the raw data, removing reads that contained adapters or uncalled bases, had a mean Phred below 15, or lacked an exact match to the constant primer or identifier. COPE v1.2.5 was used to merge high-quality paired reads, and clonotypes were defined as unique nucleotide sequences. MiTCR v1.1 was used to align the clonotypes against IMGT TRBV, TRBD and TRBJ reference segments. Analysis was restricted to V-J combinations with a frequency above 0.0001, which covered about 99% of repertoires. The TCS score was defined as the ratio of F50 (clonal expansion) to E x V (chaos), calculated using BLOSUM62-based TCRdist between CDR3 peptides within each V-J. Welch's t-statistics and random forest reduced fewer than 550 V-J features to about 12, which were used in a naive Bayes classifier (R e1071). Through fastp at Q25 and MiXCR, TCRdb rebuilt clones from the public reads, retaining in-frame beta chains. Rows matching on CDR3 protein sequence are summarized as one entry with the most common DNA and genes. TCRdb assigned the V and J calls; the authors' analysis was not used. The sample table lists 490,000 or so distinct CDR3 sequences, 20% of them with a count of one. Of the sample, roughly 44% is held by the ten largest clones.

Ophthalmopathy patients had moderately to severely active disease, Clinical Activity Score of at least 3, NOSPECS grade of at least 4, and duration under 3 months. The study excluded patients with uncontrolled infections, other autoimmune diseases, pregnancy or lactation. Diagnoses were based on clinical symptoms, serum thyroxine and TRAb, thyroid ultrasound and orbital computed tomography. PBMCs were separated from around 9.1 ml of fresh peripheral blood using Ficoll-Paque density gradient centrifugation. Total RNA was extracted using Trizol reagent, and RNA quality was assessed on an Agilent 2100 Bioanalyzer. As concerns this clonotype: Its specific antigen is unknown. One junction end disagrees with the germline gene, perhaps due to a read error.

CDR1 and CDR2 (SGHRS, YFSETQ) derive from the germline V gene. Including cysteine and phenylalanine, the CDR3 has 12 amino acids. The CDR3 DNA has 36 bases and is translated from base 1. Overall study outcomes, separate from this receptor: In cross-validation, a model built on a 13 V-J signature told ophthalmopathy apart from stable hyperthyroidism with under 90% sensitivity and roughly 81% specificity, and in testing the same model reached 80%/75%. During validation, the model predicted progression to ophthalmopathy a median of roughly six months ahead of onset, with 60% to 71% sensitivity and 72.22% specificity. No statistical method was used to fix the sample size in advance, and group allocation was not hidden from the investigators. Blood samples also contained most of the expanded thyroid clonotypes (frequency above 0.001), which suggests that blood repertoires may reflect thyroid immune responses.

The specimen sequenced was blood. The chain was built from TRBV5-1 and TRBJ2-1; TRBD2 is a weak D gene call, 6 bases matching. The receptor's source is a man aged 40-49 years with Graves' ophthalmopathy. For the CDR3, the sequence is CASSLGGDERFF. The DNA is TGCGCCAGCAGCTTGGGGGGGGATGAGCGGTTCTTC. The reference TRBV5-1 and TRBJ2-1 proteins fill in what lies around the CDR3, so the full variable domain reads KAGVTQTPRYLIKTRGQQVTLSCSPISGHRSVSWYQQTPGQGLQFLFEYFSETQRNKGNFPGRFSGRQFSNSRSEMNVSTLELGDSALYLCASSLGGDERFFGPGTRLTVL.